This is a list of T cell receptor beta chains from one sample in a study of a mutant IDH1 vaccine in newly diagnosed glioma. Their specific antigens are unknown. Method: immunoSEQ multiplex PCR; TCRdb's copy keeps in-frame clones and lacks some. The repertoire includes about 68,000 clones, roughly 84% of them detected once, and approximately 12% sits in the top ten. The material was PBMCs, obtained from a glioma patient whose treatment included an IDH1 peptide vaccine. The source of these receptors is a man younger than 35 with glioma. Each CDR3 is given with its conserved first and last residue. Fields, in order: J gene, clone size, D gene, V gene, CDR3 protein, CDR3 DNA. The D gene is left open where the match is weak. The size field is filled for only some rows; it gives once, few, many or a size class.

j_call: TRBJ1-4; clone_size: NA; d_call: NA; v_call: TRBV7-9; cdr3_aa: CASSPRDTTNEKLFF; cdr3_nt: TGTGCCAGCAGCCCTCGGGACACTACTAATGAAAAACTGTTTTTT
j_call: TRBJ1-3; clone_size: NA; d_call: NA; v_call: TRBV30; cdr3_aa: CAWRWGGLSSGNTIYF; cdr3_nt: TGTGCCTGGAGGTGGGGCGGACTAAGCTCTGGAAACACCATATATTTT
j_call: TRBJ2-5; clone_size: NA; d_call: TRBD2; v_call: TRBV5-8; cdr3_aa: CASSPGLAGDTYQETQYF; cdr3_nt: TGTGCCAGCAGCCCCGGACTAGCGGGAGACACGTACCAAGAGACCCAGTACTTC
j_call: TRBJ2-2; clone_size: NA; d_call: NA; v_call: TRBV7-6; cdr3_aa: CASSLGISPNTGELFF; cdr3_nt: TGTGCCAGCAGCTTAGGTATCAGTCCGAACACCGGGGAGCTGTTTTTT
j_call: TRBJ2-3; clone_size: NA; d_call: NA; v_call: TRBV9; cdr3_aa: CASTTETGGSTDTQYF; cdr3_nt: TGTGCCAGCACCACGGAAACCGGCGGTAGCACAGATACGCAGTATTTT
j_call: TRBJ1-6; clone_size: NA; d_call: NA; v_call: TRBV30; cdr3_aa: CAWSPRVTRDSPLHF; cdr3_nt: TGTGCCTGGAGTCCGAGGGTGACAAGGGATTCACCCCTCCACTTT
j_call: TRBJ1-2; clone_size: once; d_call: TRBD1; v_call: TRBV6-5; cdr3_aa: CASSYVGQGATYGYTF; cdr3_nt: TGTGCCAGCAGTTACGTCGGACAGGGGGCGACCTATGGCTACACCTTC
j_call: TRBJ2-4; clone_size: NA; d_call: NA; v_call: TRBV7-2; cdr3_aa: CASSLGTSNIQYF; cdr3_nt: TGTGCCAGCAGCTTAGGGACTTCAAACATTCAGTACTTC
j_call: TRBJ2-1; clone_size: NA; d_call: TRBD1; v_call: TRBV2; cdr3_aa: CASTGTGNNEQFF; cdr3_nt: TGTGCCAGCACCGGGACAGGGAACAATGAGCAGTTCTTC
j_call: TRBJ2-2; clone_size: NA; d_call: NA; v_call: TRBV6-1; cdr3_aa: CASSDKASNTGELFF; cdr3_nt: TGTGCCAGCAGTGACAAGGCCTCGAACACCGGGGAGCTGTTTTTT
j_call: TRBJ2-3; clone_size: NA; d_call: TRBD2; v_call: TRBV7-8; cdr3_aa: CASSLVRLAGSTDTQYF; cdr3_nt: TGTGCCAGCAGCTTAGTTCGCCTAGCGGGGAGTACAGATACGCAGTATTTT
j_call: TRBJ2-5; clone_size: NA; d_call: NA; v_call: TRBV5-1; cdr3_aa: CASSRGPGEETQYF; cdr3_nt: TGCGCCAGCAGCCGCGGGCCGGGGGAGGAGACCCAGTACTTC
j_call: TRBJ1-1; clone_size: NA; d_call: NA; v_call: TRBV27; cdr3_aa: CASSQGHRSPSVEAFF; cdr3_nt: TGTGCCAGCAGTCAAGGACACAGGAGCCCCTCGGTGGAAGCTTTCTTT
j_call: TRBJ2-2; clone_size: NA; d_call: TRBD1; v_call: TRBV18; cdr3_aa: CASSPARRTGVTGELFF; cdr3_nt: TGTGCCAGCTCACCAGCGAGGCGGACAGGGGTCACCGGGGAGCTGTTTTTT
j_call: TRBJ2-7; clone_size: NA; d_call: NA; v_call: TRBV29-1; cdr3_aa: CSVVLPERPYEQYF; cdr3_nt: TGCAGCGTTGTCCTCCCGGAGCGGCCTTACGAGCAGTACTTC
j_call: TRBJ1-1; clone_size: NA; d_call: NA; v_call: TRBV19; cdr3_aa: CASSPSGIMNTEAFF; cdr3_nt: TGTGCCAGTAGCCCCTCGGGTATCATGAACACTGAAGCTTTCTTT
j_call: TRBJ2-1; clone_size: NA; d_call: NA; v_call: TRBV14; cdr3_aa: CASSQDLARRANEQFF; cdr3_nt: TGTGCCAGCAGCCAAGATCTGGCTAGACGGGCCAATGAGCAGTTCTTC
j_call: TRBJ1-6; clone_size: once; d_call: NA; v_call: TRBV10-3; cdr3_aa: CATKGGDSPLHF; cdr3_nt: TGTGCCACGAAGGGCGGAGATTCACCCCTCCACTTT
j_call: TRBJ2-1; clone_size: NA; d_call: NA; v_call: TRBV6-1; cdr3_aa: CASSEVGFFSYNEQFF; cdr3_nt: TGTGCCAGCAGTGAAGTGGGTTTTTTCTCCTACAATGAGCAGTTCTTC
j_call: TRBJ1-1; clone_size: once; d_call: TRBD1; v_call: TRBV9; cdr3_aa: CASSPRGNRNTEAFF; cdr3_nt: TGTGCCAGCAGCCCCAGGGGGAATCGGAACACTGAAGCTTTCTTT
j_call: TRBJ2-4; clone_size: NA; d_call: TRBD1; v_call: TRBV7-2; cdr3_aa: CASSFSRGAKNIQYF; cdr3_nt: TGTGCCAGCAGCTTTAGCAGGGGGGCCAAAAACATTCAGTACTTC
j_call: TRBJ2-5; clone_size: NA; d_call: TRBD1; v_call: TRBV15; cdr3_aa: CATSRDVTGPEETQYF; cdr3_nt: TGTGCCACCAGCAGAGATGTGACAGGGCCGGAGGAGACCCAGTACTTC
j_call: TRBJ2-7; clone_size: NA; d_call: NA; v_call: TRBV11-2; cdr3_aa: CASSPVQGLYEQYF; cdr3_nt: TGTGCCAGCAGCCCGGTACAGGGTCTCTACGAGCAGTACTTC
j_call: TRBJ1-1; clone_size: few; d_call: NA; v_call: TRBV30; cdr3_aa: CAWIGLGTLGDTEAFF; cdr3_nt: TGTGCCTGGATTGGCTTGGGGACACTGGGGGACACTGAAGCTTTCTTT
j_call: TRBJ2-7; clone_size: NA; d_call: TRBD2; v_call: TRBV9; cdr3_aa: CASSVSGLAYEQYF; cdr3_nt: TGTGCCAGCAGCGTGTCGGGACTAGCTTACGAGCAGTACTTC
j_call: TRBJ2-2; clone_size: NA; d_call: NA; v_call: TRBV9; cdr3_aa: CASSVNEASNTGELFF; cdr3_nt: TGTGCCAGCAGCGTCAACGAGGCCTCGAACACCGGGGAGCTGTTTTTT
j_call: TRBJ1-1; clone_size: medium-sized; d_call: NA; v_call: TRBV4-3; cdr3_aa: CASSQEPESEAFF; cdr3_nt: TGCGCCAGCAGCCAAGAACCCGAGAGTGAAGCTTTCTTT
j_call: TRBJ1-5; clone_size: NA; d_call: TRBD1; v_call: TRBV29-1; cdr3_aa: CSALGQGNQPQHF; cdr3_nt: TGCAGCGCTCTAGGACAGGGCAATCAGCCCCAGCATTTT
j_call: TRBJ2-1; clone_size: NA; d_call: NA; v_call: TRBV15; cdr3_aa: CATSRDIYSNEQFF; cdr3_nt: TGTGCCACCAGCAGAGATATATATTCCAATGAGCAGTTCTTC
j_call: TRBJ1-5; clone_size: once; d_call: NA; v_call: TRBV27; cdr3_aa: CASSEGRYSNQPQHF; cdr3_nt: TGTGCCAGCAGCGAGGGACGGTATAGCAATCAGCCCCAGCATTTT
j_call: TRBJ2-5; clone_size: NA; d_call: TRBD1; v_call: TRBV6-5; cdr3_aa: CASSYRDRDGTQYF; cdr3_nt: TGTGCCAGCAGTTACAGGGACAGGGACGGGACCCAGTACTTC
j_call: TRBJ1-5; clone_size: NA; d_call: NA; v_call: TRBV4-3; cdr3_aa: CASSQGRVQPQHF; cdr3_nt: TGCGCCAGCAGCCAAGGAAGGGTTCAGCCCCAGCATTTT
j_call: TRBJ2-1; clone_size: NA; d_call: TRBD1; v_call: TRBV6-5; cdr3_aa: CASSYRDRVWPNEQFF; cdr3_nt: TGTGCCAGCAGTTACCGGGACAGGGTTTGGCCCAATGAGCAGTTCTTC
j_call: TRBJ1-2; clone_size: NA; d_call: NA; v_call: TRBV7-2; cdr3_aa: CASSFGATTANYGYTF; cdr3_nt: TGTGCCAGCAGCTTCGGGGCCACTACAGCTAACTATGGCTACACCTTC
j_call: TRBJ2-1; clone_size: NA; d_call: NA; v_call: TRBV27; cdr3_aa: CASSLQGVYNEQFF; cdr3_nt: TGTGCCAGCAGTTTACAAGGTGTGTACAATGAGCAGTTCTTC
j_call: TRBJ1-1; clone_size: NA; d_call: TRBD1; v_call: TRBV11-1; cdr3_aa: CASSPTGVSFTEAFF; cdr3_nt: TGTGCCAGTAGCCCAACAGGGGTTTCATTCACTGAAGCTTTCTTT
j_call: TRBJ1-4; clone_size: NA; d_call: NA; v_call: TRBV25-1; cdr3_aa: CASSGYRTGEKLFF; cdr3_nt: TGTGCCAGCAGTGGGTATCGGACGGGTGAAAAACTGTTTTTT
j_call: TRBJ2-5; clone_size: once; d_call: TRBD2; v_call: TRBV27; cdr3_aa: CASSFNGLAGVETQYF; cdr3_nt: TGTGCCAGCAGCTTCAACGGACTAGCGGGGGTCGAGACCCAGTACTTC
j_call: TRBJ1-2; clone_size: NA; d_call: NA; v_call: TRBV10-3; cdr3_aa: CAISESGGPNYGYTF; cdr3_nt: TGTGCCATCAGTGAGTCGGGGGGACCTAACTATGGCTACACCTTC
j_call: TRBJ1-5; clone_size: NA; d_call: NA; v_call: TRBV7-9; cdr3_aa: CASSLEGPSGSNQPQHF; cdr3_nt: TGTGCCAGCAGCTTAGAGGGCCCCTCGGGGAGCAATCAGCCCCAGCATTTT
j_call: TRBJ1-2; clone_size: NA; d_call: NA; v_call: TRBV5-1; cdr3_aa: CASSFTSGSANYGYTF; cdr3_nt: TGCGCCAGCAGCTTTACCTCAGGTTCAGCTAACTATGGCTACACCTTC
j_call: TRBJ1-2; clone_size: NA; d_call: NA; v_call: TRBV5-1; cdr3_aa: CASSLDLGASDYGYTF; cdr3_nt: TGCGCCAGCAGCTTGGATTTGGGGGCATCGGACTATGGCTACACCTTC